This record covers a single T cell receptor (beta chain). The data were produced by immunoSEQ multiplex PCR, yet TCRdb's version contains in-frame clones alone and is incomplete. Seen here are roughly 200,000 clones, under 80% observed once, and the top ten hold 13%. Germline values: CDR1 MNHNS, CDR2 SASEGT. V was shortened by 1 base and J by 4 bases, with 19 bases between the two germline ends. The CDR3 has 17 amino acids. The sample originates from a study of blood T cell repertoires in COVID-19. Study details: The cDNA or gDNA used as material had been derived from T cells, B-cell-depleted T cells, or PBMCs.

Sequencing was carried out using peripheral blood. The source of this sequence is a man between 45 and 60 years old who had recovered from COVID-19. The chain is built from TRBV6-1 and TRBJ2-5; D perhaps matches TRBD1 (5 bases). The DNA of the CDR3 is TGTGCCAGCAGTGAAGGTAGGGGTGCAGGAGTAGGAGAGACCCAGTACTTC. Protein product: CASSEGRGAGVGETQYF.